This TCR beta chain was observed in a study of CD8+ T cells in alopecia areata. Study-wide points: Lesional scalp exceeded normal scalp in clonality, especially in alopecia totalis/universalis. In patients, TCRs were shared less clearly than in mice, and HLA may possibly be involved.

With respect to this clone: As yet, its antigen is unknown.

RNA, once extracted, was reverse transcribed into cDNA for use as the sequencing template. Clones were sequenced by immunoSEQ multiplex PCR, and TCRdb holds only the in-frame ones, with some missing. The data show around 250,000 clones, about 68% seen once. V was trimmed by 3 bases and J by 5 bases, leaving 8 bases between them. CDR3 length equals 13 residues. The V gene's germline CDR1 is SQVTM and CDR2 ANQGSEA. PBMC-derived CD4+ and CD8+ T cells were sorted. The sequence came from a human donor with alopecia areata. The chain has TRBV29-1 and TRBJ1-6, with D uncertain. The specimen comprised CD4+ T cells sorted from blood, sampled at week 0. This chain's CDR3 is CSVDHLDNSPLHF. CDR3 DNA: TGCAGCGTTGACCATTTGGATAATTCACCCCTCCACTTT.